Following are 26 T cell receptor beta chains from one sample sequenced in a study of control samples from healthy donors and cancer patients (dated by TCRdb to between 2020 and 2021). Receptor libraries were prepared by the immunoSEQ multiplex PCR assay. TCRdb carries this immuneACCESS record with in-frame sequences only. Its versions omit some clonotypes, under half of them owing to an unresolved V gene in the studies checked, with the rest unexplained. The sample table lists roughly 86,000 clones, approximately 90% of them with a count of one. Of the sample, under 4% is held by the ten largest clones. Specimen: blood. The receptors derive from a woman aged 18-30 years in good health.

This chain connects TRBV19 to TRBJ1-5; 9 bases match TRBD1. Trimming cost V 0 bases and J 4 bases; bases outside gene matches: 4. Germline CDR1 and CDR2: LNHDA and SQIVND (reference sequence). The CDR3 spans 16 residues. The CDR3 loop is CASSIDPGTGNQPQHF. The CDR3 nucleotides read TGTGCCAGTAGTATAGACCCCGGGACAGGGAATCAGCCCCAGCATTTT.

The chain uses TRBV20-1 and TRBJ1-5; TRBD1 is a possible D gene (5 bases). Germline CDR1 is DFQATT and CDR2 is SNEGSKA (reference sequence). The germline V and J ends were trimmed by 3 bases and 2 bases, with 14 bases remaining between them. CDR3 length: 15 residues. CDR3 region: CSASTGVGGNQPQHF. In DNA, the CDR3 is TGCAGTGCTAGTACGGGGGTTGGCGGCAATCAGCCCCAGCATTTT.

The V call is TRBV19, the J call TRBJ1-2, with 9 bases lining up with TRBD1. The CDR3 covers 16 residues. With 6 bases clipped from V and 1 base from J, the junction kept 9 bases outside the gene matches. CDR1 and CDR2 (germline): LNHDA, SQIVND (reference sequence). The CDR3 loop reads CASSLGTGSFNYGYTF. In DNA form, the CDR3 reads TGTGCCAGTAGCCTGGGGACAGGGTCTTTTAACTATGGCTACACCTTC.

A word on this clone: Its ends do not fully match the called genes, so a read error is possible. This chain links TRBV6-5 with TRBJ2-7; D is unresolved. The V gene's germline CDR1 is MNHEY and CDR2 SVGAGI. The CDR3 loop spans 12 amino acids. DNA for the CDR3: TGTGCCAGCGCTTCGATTCGGGTTGGCAGGCACTTC. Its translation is CASASIRVGRHF.

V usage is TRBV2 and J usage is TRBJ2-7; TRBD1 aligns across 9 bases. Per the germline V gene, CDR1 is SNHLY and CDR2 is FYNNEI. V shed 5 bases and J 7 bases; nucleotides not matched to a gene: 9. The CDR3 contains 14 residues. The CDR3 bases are TGTGCCAGCAGTCAACCGGGACAGGGAAGAGAGCAGTACTTC. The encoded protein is CASSQPGQGREQYF.

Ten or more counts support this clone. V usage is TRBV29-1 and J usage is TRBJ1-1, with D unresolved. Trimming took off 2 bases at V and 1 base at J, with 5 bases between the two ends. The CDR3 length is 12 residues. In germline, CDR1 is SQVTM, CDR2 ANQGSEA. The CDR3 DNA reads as TGCAGCGTTGAACCCGGGAACACTGAAGCTTTCTTT. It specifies CSVEPGNTEAFF.

The chain's CDR3 is CASRKEVPGQGRHYECNQPQHF. The CDR3 region has the DNA TGCGCCAGCAGAAAAGAAGTACCAGGACAGGGGCGCCACTATGAGTGCAATCAGCCCCAGCATTTT. V usage is TRBV10-1 and J usage is TRBJ1-5, with 9 bases fitting TRBD1. Germline values: CDR1 WNHNN, CDR2 SYGVQD (reference sequence). The CDR3 loop spans 22 amino acids. The junction had 26 bases not matched to a gene; V was cut back by 6 bases and J by 2 bases.

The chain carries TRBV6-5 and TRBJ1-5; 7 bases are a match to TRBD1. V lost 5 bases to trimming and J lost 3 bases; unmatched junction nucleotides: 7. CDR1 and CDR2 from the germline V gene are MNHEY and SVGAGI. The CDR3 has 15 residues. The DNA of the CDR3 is TGTGCCAGCAGTAGAGGACAGGATGCCAATCAGCCCCAGCATTTT. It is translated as CASSRGQDANQPQHF.

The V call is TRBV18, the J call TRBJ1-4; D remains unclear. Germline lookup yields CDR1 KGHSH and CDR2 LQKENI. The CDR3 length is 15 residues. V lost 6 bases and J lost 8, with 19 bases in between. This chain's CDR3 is CASSRGAGGQEKLFF. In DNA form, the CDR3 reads TGTGCCAGCTCCCGCGGTGCGGGAGGGCAGGAAAAACTGTTTTTT.

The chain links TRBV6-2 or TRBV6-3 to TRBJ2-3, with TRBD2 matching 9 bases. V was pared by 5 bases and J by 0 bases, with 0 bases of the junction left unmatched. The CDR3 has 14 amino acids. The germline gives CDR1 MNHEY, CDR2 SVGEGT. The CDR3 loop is CASSLAGSTDTQYF. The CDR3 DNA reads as TGTGCCAGCAGTCTAGCGGGGAGCACAGATACGCAGTATTTT.

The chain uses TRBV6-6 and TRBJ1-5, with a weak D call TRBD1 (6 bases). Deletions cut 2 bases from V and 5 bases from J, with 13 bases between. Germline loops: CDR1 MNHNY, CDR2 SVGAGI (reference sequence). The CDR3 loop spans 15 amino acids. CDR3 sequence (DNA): TGTGCCAGCAGTTACGAGGGGGTGGCAGATCAGCCCCAGCATTTT. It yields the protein CASSYEGVADQPQHF.

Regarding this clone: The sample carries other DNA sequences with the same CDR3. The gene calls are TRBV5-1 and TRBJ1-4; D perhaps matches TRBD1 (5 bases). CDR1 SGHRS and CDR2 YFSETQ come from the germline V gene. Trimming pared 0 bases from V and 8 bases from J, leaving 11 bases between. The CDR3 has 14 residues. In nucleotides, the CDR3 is TGCGCCAGCAGCTTGGCAGGGCCCCACGAAAAACTGTTTTTT. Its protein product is CASSLAGPHEKLFF.

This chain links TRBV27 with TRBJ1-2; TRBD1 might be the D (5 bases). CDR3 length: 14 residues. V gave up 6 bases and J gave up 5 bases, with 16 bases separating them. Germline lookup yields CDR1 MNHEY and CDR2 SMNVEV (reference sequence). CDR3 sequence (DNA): TGTGCCAGCAGCTCTTTGGGGCCGGCGTATGGCTACACCTTC. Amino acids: CASSSLGPAYGYTF.

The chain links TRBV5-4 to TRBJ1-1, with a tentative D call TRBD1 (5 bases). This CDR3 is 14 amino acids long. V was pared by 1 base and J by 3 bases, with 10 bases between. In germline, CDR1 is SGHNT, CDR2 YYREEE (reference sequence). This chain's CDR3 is CASSLSGADTEAFF. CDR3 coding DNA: TGTGCCAGCAGCTTGAGCGGGGCGGACACTGAAGCTTTCTTT.

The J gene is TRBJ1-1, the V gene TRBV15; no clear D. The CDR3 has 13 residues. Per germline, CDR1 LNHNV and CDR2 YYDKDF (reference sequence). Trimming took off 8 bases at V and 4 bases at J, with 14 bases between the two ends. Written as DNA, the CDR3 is TGTGCCACCGGCTTAGGGTCGGGCACTGAAGCTTTCTTT. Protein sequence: CATGLGSGTEAFF.

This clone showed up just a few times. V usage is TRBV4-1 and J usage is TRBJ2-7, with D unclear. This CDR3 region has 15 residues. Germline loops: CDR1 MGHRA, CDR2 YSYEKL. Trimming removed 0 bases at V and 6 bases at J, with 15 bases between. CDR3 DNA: TGCGCCAGCAGCCAAGATCGGAACAGTAAAAGCGAGCAGTACTTC. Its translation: CASSQDRNSKSEQYF.

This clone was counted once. The CDR3 region is CASSEGSYEQYF. In DNA form, the CDR3 reads TGTGCCAGCAGCGAAGGAAGCTACGAGCAGTACTTC. The rearrangement joins TRBV7-9 to TRBJ2-7; D is ambiguous. The CDR3 sequence is 12 residues long. V gave up 5 bases and J gave up 3 bases, with 8 bases separating them. CDR1 SEHNR and CDR2 FQNEAQ come from the germline V gene (reference sequence).

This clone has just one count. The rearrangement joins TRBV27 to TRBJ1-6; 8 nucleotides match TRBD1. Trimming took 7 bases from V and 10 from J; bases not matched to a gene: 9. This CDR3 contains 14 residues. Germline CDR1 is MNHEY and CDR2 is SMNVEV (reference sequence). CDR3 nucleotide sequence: TGTGCCAGCACCACCGACAGGGGAGGGTCACCCCTCCACTTT. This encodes CASTTDRGGSPLHF.

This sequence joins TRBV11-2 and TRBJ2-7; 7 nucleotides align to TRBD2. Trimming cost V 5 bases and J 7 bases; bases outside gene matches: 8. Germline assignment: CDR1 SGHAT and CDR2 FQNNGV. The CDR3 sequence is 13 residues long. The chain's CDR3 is CASSTGTTKEQYF. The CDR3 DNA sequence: TGTGCCAGCAGCACTGGGACTACCAAAGAGCAGTACTTC.

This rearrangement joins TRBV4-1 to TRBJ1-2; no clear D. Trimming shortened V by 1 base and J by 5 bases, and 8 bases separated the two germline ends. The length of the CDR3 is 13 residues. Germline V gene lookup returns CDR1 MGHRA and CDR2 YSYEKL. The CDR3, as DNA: TGCGCCAGCAGCCAAGTACAAGGGTATGGCTACACCTTC. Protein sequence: CASSQVQGYGYTF.

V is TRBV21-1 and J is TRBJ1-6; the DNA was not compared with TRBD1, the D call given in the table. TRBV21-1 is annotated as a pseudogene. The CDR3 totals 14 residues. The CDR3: CASSSDREYSPLHF. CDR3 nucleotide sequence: TGTGCCAGCAGCAGTGACAGGGAGTATTCACCCCTCCACTTT.

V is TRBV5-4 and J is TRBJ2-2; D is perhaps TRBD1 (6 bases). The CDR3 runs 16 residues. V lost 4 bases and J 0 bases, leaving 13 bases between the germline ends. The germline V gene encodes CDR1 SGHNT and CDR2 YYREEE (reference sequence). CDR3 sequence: CASSPVDRANTGELFF. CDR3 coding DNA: TGTGCCAGCAGCCCGGTGGACAGAGCGAACACCGGGGAGCTGTTTTTT.

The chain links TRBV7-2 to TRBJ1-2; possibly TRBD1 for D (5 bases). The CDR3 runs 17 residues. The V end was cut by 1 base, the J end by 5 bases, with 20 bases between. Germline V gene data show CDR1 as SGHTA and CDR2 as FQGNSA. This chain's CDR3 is CASSLVSGTASPYGYTF. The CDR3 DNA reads TGTGCCAGCAGCTTAGTGTCAGGGACGGCCTCGCCTTATGGCTACACCTTC.

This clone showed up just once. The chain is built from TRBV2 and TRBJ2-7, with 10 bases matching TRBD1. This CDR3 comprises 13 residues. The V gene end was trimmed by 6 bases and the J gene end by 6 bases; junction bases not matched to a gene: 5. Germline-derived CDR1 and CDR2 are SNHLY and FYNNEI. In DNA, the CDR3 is TGTGCCAGCAGGGGGACAGGGGAAGTCGAGCAGTACTTC. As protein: CASRGTGEVEQYF.

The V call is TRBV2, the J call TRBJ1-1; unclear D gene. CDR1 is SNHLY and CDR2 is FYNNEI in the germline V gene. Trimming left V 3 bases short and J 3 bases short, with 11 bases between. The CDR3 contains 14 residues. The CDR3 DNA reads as TGTGCCAGCAGTGAGGCACAGTACCACACTGAAGCTTTCTTT. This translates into CASSEAQYHTEAFF.

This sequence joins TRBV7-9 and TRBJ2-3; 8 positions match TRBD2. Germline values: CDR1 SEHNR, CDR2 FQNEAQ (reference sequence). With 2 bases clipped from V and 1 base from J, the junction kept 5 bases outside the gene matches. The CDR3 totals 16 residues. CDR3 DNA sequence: TGTGCCAGCAGCTTAACACTAGCGGTACGCACAGATACGCAGTATTTT. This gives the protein CASSLTLAVRTDTQYF.